One sample yielded the 17 T cell receptor beta chains listed below, sequenced in a study of blood T cell repertoires in COVID-19. Libraries were prepared by immunoSEQ multiplex PCR; TCRdb keeps only in-frame clonotypes and omits some of them. This sample has about 280,000 clones, with under 90% found just once. The sample consisted of peripheral blood. These receptor sequences come from a woman aged 25 to 39 with COVID-19, enrolled during active disease.

This chain connects TRBV9 to TRBJ2-2; D is perhaps TRBD2 (5 bases). This CDR3 contains 13 residues. V lost 0 bases to trimming and J lost 5 bases, with 5 bases between them. Looked up from germline, CDR1 is SGDLS and CDR2 is YYNGEE. CDR3 DNA: TGTGCCAGCAGCGTAGGGAGGACCGGGGAGCTGTTTTTT. It yields the protein CASSVGRTGELFF.

The chain joins TRBV13 to TRBJ2-4; 7 bases align to TRBD1. The CDR3 loop spans 13 amino acids. Germline V lookup: CDR1 PRHDT, CDR2 FYEKMQ (reference sequence). The J segment lost 7 bases and the V segment lost 5 bases, leaving 5 bases of the junction unmatched. CDR3 region: CASSTRGLNIQYF. The CDR3 bases are TGTGCCAGCAGCACCAGGGGGTTGAACATTCAGTACTTC.

V gene TRBV5-6 combines with J gene TRBJ1-1, with a possible D match to TRBD1 (6 bases). Trimming removed 2 bases at V and 4 bases at J, with 15 bases between. Germline CDR1 reads SGHDT; CDR2 reads YYEEEE. This CDR3 region has 15 residues. The CDR3 DNA follows: TGTGCCAGCAGCTTTGGGTTTGGGGGCGGCACTGAAGCTTTCTTT. Translated: CASSFGFGGGTEAFF.

The V and J genes are TRBV3-1 (or the pseudogene TRBV3-2) and TRBJ2-2, with D maybe TRBD2 (6 bases). Trimming stripped 4 bases from V and 5 bases from J, with 17 bases between. Per the germline V gene, CDR1 is LGHDT and CDR2 is YNNKEL (reference sequence). The CDR3 runs to 16 residues. CDR3 in amino acids: CASSPSRGSRTGELFF. The CDR3 nucleotides are TGTGCCAGCAGCCCATCTCGGGGGTCGAGGACCGGGGAGCTGTTTTTT.

This rearrangement joins TRBV19 to TRBJ2-2; possible D gene TRBD2, 5 bases. The germline V gene encodes CDR1 LNHDA and CDR2 SQIVND (reference sequence). V gave up 6 bases and J gave up 6 bases, with 20 bases separating them. The CDR3 consists of 16 residues. The CDR3 is CASSILSTRVAGELFF. DNA of the CDR3: TGTGCCAGTAGCATCCTCAGCACTAGGGTCGCCGGGGAGCTGTTTTTT.

In its sample, this clone was seen once. The chain combines TRBV28 with TRBJ1-4; 10 bases fit TRBD1. V gave up 5 bases and J gave up 14 bases; unmatched junction bases: 5. CDR1 MDHEN and CDR2 SYDVKM come from the germline V gene. The CDR3 runs to 12 residues. CDR3 DNA: TGTGCCAGCAGTGACAGGGGGCAAGGGCTGTTTTTT. Translated: CASSDRGQGLFF.

V gene TRBV5-1 combines with J gene TRBJ1-4; 8 nucleotides agree with TRBD1. Germline-derived CDR1 and CDR2 are SGHRS and YFSETQ. The V segment lost 0 bases and the J segment 14 bases; nucleotides outside the gene matches: 9. This CDR3 is built from 14 residues. CDR3 protein: CASSLDGWTGLLFF. The DNA of the CDR3 is TGCGCCAGCAGCTTGGACGGATGGACAGGGCTGCTGTTTTTT.

V is TRBV6-5 and J is TRBJ2-3; TRBD1 might be the D (5 bases). Germline-derived CDR1 and CDR2 are MNHEY and SVGAGI. The CDR3 loop spans 15 amino acids. V lost 7 bases, J lost 3 bases, and 17 bases lay in between. The CDR3 nucleotides are TGTGCCAGCAATCCGGAAGGGGATATGACAGATACGCAGTATTTT. It encodes CASNPEGDMTDTQYF.

The CDR3 coding sequence is TGTGCCAGCAGCTCGGGACAGGGTTTCACCGGGGAGCTGTTTTTT. This gives the protein CASSSGQGFTGELFF. The chain has TRBV5-5 and TRBJ2-2; 9 bases match TRBD1. From germline, CDR1 is SGHKS and CDR2 YYEKEE (reference sequence). After removal of 3 bases from V and 4 bases from J, the junction contained 4 bases not matched to a gene. The CDR3 length is 15 residues. Filled out from reference TRBV5-5 and TRBJ2-2, the complete variable domain reads DAGVTQSPTHLIKTRGQQVTLRCSPISGHKSVSWYQQVLGQGPQFIFQYYEKEERGRGNFPDRFSARQFPNYSSELNVNALLLGDSALYLCASSSGQGFTGELFFGEGSRLTVL.

J is TRBJ2-7 and V is TRBV11-2, with 11 bases lining up with TRBD2. Trimming at V came to 2 bases and at J to 4 bases, leaving 4 bases not matched to a gene. Germline CDR1 and CDR2: SGHAT and FQNNGV. The CDR3 length is 15 residues. The DNA of the CDR3 is TGTGCCAGCAGCTTATTAGCGGGGGGGGCATACGAGCAGTACTTC. Amino acids: CASSLLAGGAYEQYF.

The chain is built from TRBV6-1 and TRBJ2-3; 8 bases are shared with TRBD1. Per the germline V gene, CDR1 is MNHNS and CDR2 is SASEGT. The CDR3 contains 15 residues. Trimming took 1 base from V and 6 from J; bases not matched to a gene: 6. The CDR3 spells CASSEGAGGADTQYF. The CDR3 nucleotides read TGTGCCAGCAGTGAAGGGGCAGGGGGCGCGGATACGCAGTATTTT.

This chain uses TRBV18 with TRBJ1-1; 9 nucleotides align to TRBD1. V was clipped by 4 bases and J by 6 bases; unmatched bases: 3. The CDR3 sequence is 13 residues long. The germline gives CDR1 KGHSH, CDR2 LQKENI. CDR3 DNA: TGTGCCAGCTCACGGGACAGGGAGTCTGAAGCTTTCTTT. Encoded protein: CASSRDRESEAFF.

CDR3 residues: CASSAQTGGLDTIYF. CDR3 bases: TGTGCCAGCAGCGCACAGACAGGGGGTTTAGACACCATATATTTT. The rearrangement joins TRBV9 to TRBJ1-3; 9 bases are a match to TRBD1. Losses at the gene ends were 3 bases for V and 8 bases for J; bases not matched to a gene: 9. The CDR3 sequence is 15 residues long. Germline assignment: CDR1 SGDLS and CDR2 YYNGEE.

The CDR3 sequence is CASSSGLAGGPITYNEQFF. CDR3 DNA: TGTGCCAGCAGCTCGGGACTAGCGGGGGGCCCTATTACCTACAATGAGCAGTTCTTC. This chain uses TRBV7-6 with TRBJ2-1, with TRBD2 identical over 15 bases. CDR1 SGHVS and CDR2 FNYEAQ come from the germline V gene. V shed 4 bases and J 2 bases; nucleotides not matched to a gene: 9. There are 19 residues in the CDR3.

J is TRBJ2-1 and V is TRBV5-1; unclear D gene. Trimming cost V 4 bases and J 3 bases, with 5 bases left between them. Germline-derived CDR1 and CDR2 are SGHRS and YFSETQ. There are 12 residues in the CDR3. CDR3 nucleotide sequence: TGCGCCAGCAGCCTAAACTACAATGAGCAGTTCTTC. Amino acid sequence: CASSLNYNEQFF.

The chain has TRBV5-1 and TRBJ2-3; D ambiguous. V dropped 6 bases and J dropped 0 bases, with 8 bases sitting between them. The CDR3 loop spans 13 amino acids. Germline V gene data show CDR1 as SGHRS and CDR2 as YFSETQ. CDR3: CASTPTSTDTQYF. CDR3 coding DNA: TGCGCCAGCACCCCCACTAGCACAGATACGCAGTATTTT.

The chain has TRBV9 and TRBJ1-1; maybe TRBD1 (5 bases). CDR3 length: 12 residues. V dropped 10 bases and J dropped 5 bases, with 15 bases sitting between them. Germline CDR1 SGDLS, CDR2 YYNGEE. CDR3 residues: CASGRGRTEAFF. In nucleotides, the CDR3 is TGTGCCTCCGGGAGGGGTCGAACTGAAGCTTTCTTT.